Following are 14 T cell receptor beta chains from one sample sequenced in a study of shared clonotypes between healthy human individuals (TCRdb year 2020). The library was made by the immunoSEQ multiplex PCR assay. The source is immuneACCESS, and TCRdb retained only in-frame sequences with V and J called. Part of the clones is not carried over; for the studies checked, unresolved V genes explain less than half of this, and the remainder is unexplained. In all, the sample holds under 2.5 million clones, and less than 95% of those were seen once. 0.3% to 0.4% of the sample belongs to the ten largest clones. The sequencing input was naive CD4+ T cells from PBMCs. What this sample's cell subset or site label stands for: CD45RA+ positively selected. The receptors were sampled from a man younger than 35 in good health. Some clones in this sample may be carry-over from other donors' samples.

V gene TRBV5-1 combines with J gene TRBJ1-2; 7 bases align to TRBD1. Trimming at V came to 3 bases and at J to 4 bases, leaving 3 bases not matched to a gene. The CDR3 totals 13 residues. Germline V gene lookup returns CDR1 SGHRS and CDR2 YFSETQ. The CDR3 DNA reads TGCGCCAGCAGCTGGGACAGACCCTATGGCTACACCTTC. Amino acids: CASSWDRPYGYTF.

As to this clone: Other DNA sequences in the sample encode the same CDR3. The V gene is TRBV5-1, the J gene TRBJ1-4, with D possibly matching TRBD1 (6 bases). The CDR3 spans 14 residues. The V end lost 2 bases, the J end lost 5 bases, and 10 bases lay between the germline ends. CDR1 and CDR2 from the germline V gene are SGHRS and YFSETQ. CDR3 sequence (DNA): TGCGCCAGCAGCTTAACAGGGAGGAATGAAAAACTGTTTTTT. It translates to CASSLTGRNEKLFF.

The CDR3 region is CASGSWGEANEKLFF. CDR3 in DNA: TGTGCCAGCGGCTCCTGGGGGGAAGCTAATGAAAAACTGTTTTTT. The chain uses TRBV28 and TRBJ1-4, with D possibly being TRBD1 (5 bases). Trimming removed 8 bases from V and 3 bases from J, with 16 bases in between. This CDR3 has 15 amino acids. Germline CDR1 reads MDHEN; CDR2 reads SYDVKM.

This chain uses TRBV2 with TRBJ2-2; no definite D call. The CDR3 loop spans 13 amino acids. CDR1 SNHLY and CDR2 FYNNEI come from the germline V gene. With 0 bases removed from V and 13 bases from J, the gap between germline ends came to 12 bases. In nucleotides, the CDR3 is TGTGCCAGCAGTGAAGCCGGCCGTGGTGGGCTGTTTTTT. Encoded protein: CASSEAGRGGLFF.

The chain links TRBV2 to TRBJ1-1; tentatively, D is TRBD1 (6 bases). The germline V gene encodes CDR1 SNHLY and CDR2 FYNNEI. V lost 8 bases to trimming and J lost 5 bases, with 21 bases between them. This CDR3 is 15 amino acids long. DNA for the CDR3: TGTGCCAGCCCAAATCCAGGGGTGAGAGGAACTGAAGCTTTCTTT. Translating gives CASPNPGVRGTEAFF.

The chain employs TRBV29-1 and TRBJ2-7; D is perhaps TRBD1 or TRBD2 (5 bases each). The V gene's germline CDR1 is SQVTM and CDR2 ANQGSEA. This CDR3 has 13 amino acids. The ends were cut back, 7 bases at V and 6 bases at J, with 19 bases in the middle. CDR3 coding DNA: TGCAGCGCCGGACTGGGGGAGAGAGTCGAGCAGTACTTC. Its translation is CSAGLGERVEQYF.

The V gene is TRBV7-3, the J gene TRBJ2-5, with unresolved D. The ends were cut back, 6 bases at V and 2 bases at J, with 16 bases in the middle. CDR3 length: 15 residues. Germline-derived CDR1 and CDR2 are SGHTA and FQGTGA. The CDR3 protein is CASSLSRATQETQYF. The CDR3 coding sequence is TGTGCCAGCAGTCTCAGTCGGGCTACACAAGAGACCCAGTACTTC.

Worth noting for this clone: Distinct nucleotide sequences in the sample also encode this CDR3. The rearrangement joins TRBV11-3 to TRBJ2-1; 13 bases agree with TRBD2. The germline V gene has CDR1 SGHNT and CDR2 YENEEA. This CDR3 has 15 amino acids. V lost 1 base, J lost 7 bases, and 1 base stayed unmatched. The CDR3 loop reads CASSLGTSGSNEQFF. The DNA of the CDR3 is TGTGCCAGCAGCTTAGGGACTAGCGGGAGTAATGAGCAGTTCTTC. The full variable domain, in which reference TRBV11-3 and TRBJ2-1 provide the parts outside the CDR3, is EAGVVQSPRYKIIEKKQPVAFWCNPISGHNTLYWYLQNLGQGPELLIRYENEEAVDDSQLPKDRFSAERLKGVDSTLKIQPAELGDSAVYLCASSLGTSGSNEQFFGPGTRLTVL.

The chain employs TRBV28 and TRBJ2-1, with D maybe TRBD1 (8 bases). The germline gives CDR1 MDHEN, CDR2 SYDVKM. The CDR3 runs 14 residues. Between the trimmed V and J ends, which lost 8 bases and 7 bases, there was a span of 18 bases. The CDR3 nucleotides read TGTGCCAGCCATCACAGGGGGGGTACAAATGAGCAGTTCTTC. Amino acid sequence: CASHHRGGTNEQFF.

The chain couples TRBV30 to TRBJ1-1, with D maybe TRBD1 (6 bases). The CDR3 spans 16 residues. CDR1 and CDR2 (germline): GTSNPN, SVGIG (reference sequence). V lost 0 bases and J lost 2, with 16 bases in between. CDR3 sequence: CAWSVLPGTFNTEAFF. The CDR3 DNA reads as TGTGCCTGGAGTGTATTACCCGGGACATTTAACACTGAAGCTTTCTTT.

J is TRBJ2-5 and V is TRBV6-5, with TRBD1 identical over 10 bases. Germline lookup yields CDR1 MNHEY and CDR2 SVGAGI. V was clipped by 2 bases and J by 11 bases; unmatched bases: 8. The CDR3 spans 14 residues. The CDR3 region is CASSYQDRGAKQYF. The CDR3 DNA is TGTGCCAGCAGTTACCAGGACAGGGGGGCGAAGCAGTACTTC.

This chain uses TRBV2 with TRBJ1-2; 12 nucleotides line up with TRBD1. The ends lost 6 bases at V and 4 bases at J; junction bases unmatched: 12. This CDR3 region has 17 residues. The germline V gene has CDR1 SNHLY and CDR2 FYNNEI. DNA for the CDR3: TGTGCCAGCAGCGCCGGGACAGGGGGCGGTGTAAGCTATGGCTACACCTTC. It yields the protein CASSAGTGGGVSYGYTF.

On this clone: Other nucleotide sequences in the sample specify the same CDR3. This sequence joins TRBV19 and TRBJ1-3; the D is unclear. The germline V gene encodes CDR1 LNHDA and CDR2 SQIVND (reference sequence). The CDR3 runs 14 residues. V lost 6 bases and J lost 0, with 9 bases in between. CDR3 loop: CASSRQISGNTIYF. CDR3 sequence (DNA): TGTGCCAGTAGCCGCCAGATCTCTGGAAACACCATATATTTT.

The chain carries TRBV28 and TRBJ1-1; 7 bases match TRBD1. This CDR3 spans 12 amino acids. CDR1 and CDR2 (germline): MDHEN, SYDVKM. J was trimmed by 11 bases and V by 5 bases; bases with no gene match: 8. The DNA of the CDR3 is TGTGCCAGCAGTCCGACAGGGCGAGGGGCTTTCTTT. Protein sequence: CASSPTGRGAFF.